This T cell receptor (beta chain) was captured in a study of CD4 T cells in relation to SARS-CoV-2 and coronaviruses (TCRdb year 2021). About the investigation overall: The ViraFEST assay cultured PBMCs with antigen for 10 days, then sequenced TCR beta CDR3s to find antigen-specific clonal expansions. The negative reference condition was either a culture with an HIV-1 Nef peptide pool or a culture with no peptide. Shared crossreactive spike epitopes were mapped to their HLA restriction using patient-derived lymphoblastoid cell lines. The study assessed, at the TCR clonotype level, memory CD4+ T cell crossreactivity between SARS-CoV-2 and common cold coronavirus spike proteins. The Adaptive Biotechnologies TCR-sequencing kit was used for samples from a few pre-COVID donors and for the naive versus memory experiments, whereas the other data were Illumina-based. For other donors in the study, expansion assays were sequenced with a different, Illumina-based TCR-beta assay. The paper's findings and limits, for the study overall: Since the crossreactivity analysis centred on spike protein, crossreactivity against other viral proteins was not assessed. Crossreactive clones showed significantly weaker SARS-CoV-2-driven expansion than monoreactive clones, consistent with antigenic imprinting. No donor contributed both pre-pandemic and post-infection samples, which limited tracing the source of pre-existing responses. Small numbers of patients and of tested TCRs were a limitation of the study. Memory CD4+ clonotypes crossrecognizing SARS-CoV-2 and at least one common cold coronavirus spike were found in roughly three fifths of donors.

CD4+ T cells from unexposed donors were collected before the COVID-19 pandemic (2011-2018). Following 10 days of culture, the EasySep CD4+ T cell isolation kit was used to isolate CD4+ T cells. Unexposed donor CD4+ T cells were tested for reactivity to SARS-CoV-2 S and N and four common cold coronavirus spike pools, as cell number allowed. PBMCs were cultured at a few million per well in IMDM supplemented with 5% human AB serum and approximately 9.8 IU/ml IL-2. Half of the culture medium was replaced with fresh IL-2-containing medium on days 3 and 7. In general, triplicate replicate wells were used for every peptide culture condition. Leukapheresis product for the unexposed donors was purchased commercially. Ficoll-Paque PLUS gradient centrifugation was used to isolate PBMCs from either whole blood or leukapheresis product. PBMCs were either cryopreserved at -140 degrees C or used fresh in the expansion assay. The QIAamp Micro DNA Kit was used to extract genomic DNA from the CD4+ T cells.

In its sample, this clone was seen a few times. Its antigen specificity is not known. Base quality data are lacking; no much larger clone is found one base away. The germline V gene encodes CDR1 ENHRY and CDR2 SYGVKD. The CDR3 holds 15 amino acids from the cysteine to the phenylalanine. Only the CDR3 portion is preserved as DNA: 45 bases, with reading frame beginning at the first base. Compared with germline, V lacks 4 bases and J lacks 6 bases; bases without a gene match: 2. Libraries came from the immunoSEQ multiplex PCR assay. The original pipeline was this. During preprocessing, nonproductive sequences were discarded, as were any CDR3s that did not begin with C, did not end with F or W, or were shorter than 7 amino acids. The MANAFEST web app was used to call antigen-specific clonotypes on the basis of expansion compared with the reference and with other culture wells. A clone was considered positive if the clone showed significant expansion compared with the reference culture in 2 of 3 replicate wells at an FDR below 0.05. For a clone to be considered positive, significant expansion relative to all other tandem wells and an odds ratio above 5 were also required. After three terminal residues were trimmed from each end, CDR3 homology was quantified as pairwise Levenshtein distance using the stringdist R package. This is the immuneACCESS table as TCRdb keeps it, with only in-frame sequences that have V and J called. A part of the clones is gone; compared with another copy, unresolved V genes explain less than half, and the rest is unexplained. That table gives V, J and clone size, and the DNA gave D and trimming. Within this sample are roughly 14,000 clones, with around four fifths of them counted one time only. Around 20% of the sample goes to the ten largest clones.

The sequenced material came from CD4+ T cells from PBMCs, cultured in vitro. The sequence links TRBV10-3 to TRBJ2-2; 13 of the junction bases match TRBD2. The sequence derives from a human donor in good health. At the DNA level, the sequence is TGTGCCATCAGTGGTACTAGCGGGGGGGCCGGGGAGCTGTTTTTT. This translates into CAISGTSGGAGELFF.